This T cell receptor (beta chain) was recorded in a study of T-cell memory formation after mild COVID-19. Study-wide points: CM and EM subsets held most contracting CD4+ clones; EMRA held CD8+ ones.

The CDR3 runs 14 residues. V was trimmed by 4 bases and J by 7 bases, leaving 14 bases between them. The germline V gene encodes CDR1 SEHNR and CDR2 FQNEAQ (reference sequence). Barcoded TCR alpha and TCR beta cDNA libraries with UMIs came from 5'RACE using constant-segment primers. TCRdb ran MiXCR on the 5' RACE reads and lists one entry per CDR3 protein. Of around 140,000 distinct CDR3 sequences listed, under 30% are singletons. This clonotype showed up just a few times. Its specificity is not known. This sequence was found in an adult woman who had mild COVID-19 (a few samples of this study predate the infection). Cell type and time point are not known. Specimen: PBMCs or a T cell subset sorted from them (not recorded which). The chain joins TRBV7-9 to TRBJ2-1; D is perhaps TRBD1 (5 bases). CDR3 loop: CASSSSNQGNEQFF. CDR3 nucleotide sequence: TGTGCCAGCAGCTCCTCCAATCAGGGAAATGAGCAGTTCTTC.